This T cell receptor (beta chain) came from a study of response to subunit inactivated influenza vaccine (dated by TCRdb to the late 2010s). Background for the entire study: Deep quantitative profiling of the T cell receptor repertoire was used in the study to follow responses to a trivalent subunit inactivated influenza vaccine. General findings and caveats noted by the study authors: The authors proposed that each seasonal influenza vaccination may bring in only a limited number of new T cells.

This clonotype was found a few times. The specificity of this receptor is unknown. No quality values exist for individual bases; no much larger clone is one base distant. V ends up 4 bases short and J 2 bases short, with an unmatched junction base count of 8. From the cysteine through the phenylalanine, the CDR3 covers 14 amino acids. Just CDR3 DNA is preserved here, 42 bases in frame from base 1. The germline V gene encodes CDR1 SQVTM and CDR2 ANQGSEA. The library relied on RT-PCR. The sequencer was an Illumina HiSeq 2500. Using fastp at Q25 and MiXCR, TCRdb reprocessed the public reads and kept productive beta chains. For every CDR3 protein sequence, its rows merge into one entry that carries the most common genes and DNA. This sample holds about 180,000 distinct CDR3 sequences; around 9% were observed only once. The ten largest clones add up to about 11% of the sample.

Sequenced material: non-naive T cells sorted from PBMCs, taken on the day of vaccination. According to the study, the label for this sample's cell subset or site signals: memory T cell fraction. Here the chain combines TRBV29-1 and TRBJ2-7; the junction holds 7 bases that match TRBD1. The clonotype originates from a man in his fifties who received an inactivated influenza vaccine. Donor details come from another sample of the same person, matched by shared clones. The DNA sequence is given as TGCAGCGTTGGGTCCGGGACAGCAGCCTACGAGCAGTACTTC. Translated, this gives CSVGSGTAAYEQYF.